The rows below give T cell receptor beta chains drawn from one sample of a study of blood T cell repertoires in COVID-19. Generated by immunoSEQ multiplex PCR, the TCRdb table keeps only in-frame clones and is missing some. Of around 62,000 clones in the sample, 75% to 85% were seen once. Sequenced material: peripheral blood. The receptors come from a man aged 50 to 59 with acute or convalescent COVID-19. Both conserved end residues are part of each CDR3. The D gene is left open where the match is weak. Size tells how often a clone was seen (once, few, many) or the class of an expanded clone, and some rows leave it out.

CDR3nt: TGTGCCAGCAGCCTCGCGGGACTAGCGCTTCAAGAGACCCAGTACTTC
CDR3aa: CASSLAGLALQETQYF
v_gene: TRBV11-2
abundance: -
j_gene: TRBJ2-5
d_gene: TRBD2

CDR3nt: TGTGCCAGCAGCTTGGTCGGGGTTTCAACTAATGAAAAACTGTTTTTT
CDR3aa: CASSLVGVSTNEKLFF
v_gene: TRBV5-6
abundance: -
j_gene: TRBJ1-4
d_gene: -

CDR3nt: TGTGCCTGGAGTGTAGAAGGGGGTCAGGGGAATCAGCCCCAGCATTTT
CDR3aa: CAWSVEGGQGNQPQHF
v_gene: TRBV30
abundance: -
j_gene: TRBJ1-5
d_gene: -

CDR3nt: TGTGCCAGCCGAGGGACAGCTGGTGGCTACACCTTC
CDR3aa: CASRGTAGGYTF
v_gene: TRBV2
abundance: -
j_gene: TRBJ1-2
d_gene: TRBD1

CDR3nt: TGTGCCACCAGCAGAACACCGGGACTAGGTACGGAGACCCAGTACTTC
CDR3aa: CATSRTPGLGTETQYF
v_gene: TRBV15
abundance: -
j_gene: TRBJ2-5
d_gene: TRBD2

CDR3nt: TGTGCCAGCAGCAACAGGGGTCGTGGCAATCAGCCCCAGCATTTT
CDR3aa: CASSNRGRGNQPQHF
v_gene: TRBV6-2/TRBV6-3
abundance: -
j_gene: TRBJ1-5
d_gene: TRBD1

CDR3nt: TGCGCCAGCCGGAGGGGTGTGACTAATGAAAAACTGTTTTTT
CDR3aa: CASRRGVTNEKLFF
v_gene: TRBV5-1
abundance: -
j_gene: TRBJ1-4
d_gene: -

CDR3nt: TGTGCCAGTATTTCCGGGACAGAGGGCGGGGAGCTGTTTTTT
CDR3aa: CASISGTEGGELFF
v_gene: TRBV19
abundance: -
j_gene: TRBJ2-2
d_gene: TRBD1

CDR3nt: TGTGCCAGCAGCCCCCCCGAGGGGGGGTCAGATACGCAGTATTTT
CDR3aa: CASSPPEGGSDTQYF
v_gene: TRBV3-1/TRBV3-2
abundance: few
j_gene: TRBJ2-3
d_gene: -

CDR3nt: TGTGTCAGCAGCCAAGAGACTAGCGGGGGGGCAGAGACCCAGTACTTC
CDR3aa: CVSSQETSGGAETQYF
v_gene: TRBV4-2
abundance: -
j_gene: TRBJ2-5
d_gene: TRBD2

CDR3nt: TGTGCCAGCAGCAAAAGACGGGACAGGTACGCCGGGGAGCTGTTTTTT
CDR3aa: CASSKRRDRYAGELFF
v_gene: TRBV21-1
abundance: -
j_gene: TRBJ2-2
d_gene: -

CDR3nt: TGTGCCAGCAGCCAAGATCCAACCGGAGCGGGGAAAAGCACAGATACGCAGTATTTT
CDR3aa: CASSQDPTGAGKSTDTQYF
v_gene: TRBV4-2
abundance: -
j_gene: TRBJ2-3
d_gene: TRBD2

CDR3nt: TGTGCCAGCAGTTTTCGGCAGGGGAAGAGCTACGAGCAGTACTTC
CDR3aa: CASSFRQGKSYEQYF
v_gene: TRBV27
abundance: -
j_gene: TRBJ2-7
d_gene: -

CDR3nt: TGTGCCAGCGGCCGACAGGGATCCTTGAGGGTGAACACTGAAGCTTTCTTT
CDR3aa: CASGRQGSLRVNTEAFF
v_gene: TRBV7-3
abundance: few
j_gene: TRBJ1-1
d_gene: TRBD1

CDR3nt: TGTGCCAGCAGCCAGTTCCAGGAGCAGTTCTTC
CDR3aa: CASSQFQEQFF
v_gene: TRBV3-1/TRBV3-2
abundance: -
j_gene: TRBJ2-1
d_gene: -

CDR3nt: TGCGCCAGCAGCCAAAGCCCAGCGGGGGGCCCCGAACACGAGCAGTACTTC
CDR3aa: CASSQSPAGGPEHEQYF
v_gene: TRBV4-1
abundance: -
j_gene: TRBJ2-7
d_gene: TRBD2

CDR3nt: TGTGCCAGTATAGTACCGGGACAGAAACAGACCTCCTACGAGCAGTACTTC
CDR3aa: CASIVPGQKQTSYEQYF
v_gene: TRBV7-9
abundance: -
j_gene: TRBJ2-7
d_gene: TRBD1

CDR3nt: TGTGCCAGCAGCAACCGGGACAACCAAGAGACCCAGTACTTC
CDR3aa: CASSNRDNQETQYF
v_gene: TRBV11-3
abundance: few
j_gene: TRBJ2-5
d_gene: -

CDR3nt: TGTGCCAGCAGCGTAGAGCTGGGGGACAGTCAGGTCTATGGCTACACCTTC
CDR3aa: CASSVELGDSQVYGYTF
v_gene: TRBV9
abundance: -
j_gene: TRBJ1-2
d_gene: TRBD1

CDR3nt: TGTGCCAGCACCGGGGGCTCCTACGAGCAGTACTTC
CDR3aa: CASTGGSYEQYF
v_gene: TRBV6-5
abundance: once
j_gene: TRBJ2-7
d_gene: -

CDR3nt: TGTGCCATAGGGACTGACCTGGGGCCCCAGCATTTT
CDR3aa: CAIGTDLGPQHF
v_gene: TRBV24-1
abundance: once
j_gene: TRBJ1-5
d_gene: -

CDR3nt: TGCGCCAGCAGCACCGGGGGGGCTAGGGAGACCCAGTACTTC
CDR3aa: CASSTGGARETQYF
v_gene: TRBV5-1
abundance: -
j_gene: TRBJ2-5
d_gene: TRBD2

CDR3nt: TGTGCCAGCAGGGCCCAGATTAAGACAGTCGGAAACACCATATATTTT
CDR3aa: CASRAQIKTVGNTIYF
v_gene: TRBV6-4
abundance: -
j_gene: TRBJ1-3
d_gene: -

CDR3nt: TGTGCCAGCAGCCGACACGTTGCAGGGACACCGAACACCGGGGAGCTGTTTTTT
CDR3aa: CASSRHVAGTPNTGELFF
v_gene: TRBV6-6
abundance: -
j_gene: TRBJ2-2
d_gene: -

CDR3nt: TGTGCCAGTAGTAAGGGGGCCGGTCTACAAGAGACCCAGTACTTC
CDR3aa: CASSKGAGLQETQYF
v_gene: TRBV19
abundance: -
j_gene: TRBJ2-5
d_gene: TRBD1

CDR3nt: TGTGCCAGCTTCCAGGCGACGAACACCGGGGAGCTGTTTTTT
CDR3aa: CASFQATNTGELFF
v_gene: TRBV7-2
abundance: -
j_gene: TRBJ2-2
d_gene: -

CDR3nt: TGTGCCAGCAGCGTAGGAGTAGCGGGGGGGCCATGGGGAGTTACGCAGTATTTT
CDR3aa: CASSVGVAGGPWGVTQYF
v_gene: TRBV9
abundance: -
j_gene: TRBJ2-3
d_gene: TRBD2

CDR3nt: TGTGCCAGCAGCTCCTGGGGAGGCACTGAAGCTTTCTTT
CDR3aa: CASSSWGGTEAFF
v_gene: TRBV7-9
abundance: -
j_gene: TRBJ1-1
d_gene: -

CDR3nt: TGCGCCAGCAGCCCCGAGGGGGAGGGGTCAAAAGCTTTCTTT
CDR3aa: CASSPEGEGSKAFF
v_gene: TRBV5-1
abundance: once
j_gene: TRBJ1-1
d_gene: -

CDR3nt: TGTGCCAGCAGCCTGGGACTAGCGGACAATGAGCAGTTCTTC
CDR3aa: CASSLGLADNEQFF
v_gene: TRBV7-6
abundance: -
j_gene: TRBJ2-1
d_gene: TRBD2

CDR3nt: TGTGCCAGCAGGCGGGGGGCCTTCACCGGGGAGCTGTTTTTT
CDR3aa: CASRRGAFTGELFF
v_gene: TRBV28
abundance: -
j_gene: TRBJ2-2
d_gene: TRBD2

CDR3nt: TGTGCCAGCCGCCCTCGACAGGGGTCAGGAGAGACCCAGTACTTC
CDR3aa: CASRPRQGSGETQYF
v_gene: TRBV5-8
abundance: -
j_gene: TRBJ2-5
d_gene: TRBD1

CDR3nt: TGTGCCACCAGTGATTCCAGAAAACAAGAGACCCAGTACTTC
CDR3aa: CATSDSRKQETQYF
v_gene: TRBV24-1
abundance: -
j_gene: TRBJ2-5
d_gene: -

CDR3nt: TGCGCCAGCAGCCCCCCGGGGACAACTAATGAAAAACTGTTTTTT
CDR3aa: CASSPPGTTNEKLFF
v_gene: TRBV4-1
abundance: -
j_gene: TRBJ1-4
d_gene: -

CDR3nt: TGTGCCAGCAGTTCAAAGGGAGTAATAGCCAAAAACATTCAGTACTTC
CDR3aa: CASSSKGVIAKNIQYF
v_gene: TRBV27
abundance: -
j_gene: TRBJ2-4
d_gene: -

CDR3nt: TGTGCCACCAGTGATCTCAGGGGGCTCGATGAGCAGTTCTTC
CDR3aa: CATSDLRGLDEQFF
v_gene: TRBV24-1
abundance: -
j_gene: TRBJ2-1
d_gene: TRBD1

CDR3nt: TGTGCCAGCAGCCCAAGGGACAGGGGAACCGGGGAGCTGTTTTTT
CDR3aa: CASSPRDRGTGELFF
v_gene: TRBV7-3
abundance: -
j_gene: TRBJ2-2
d_gene: TRBD1

CDR3nt: TGCGCCAGCAGCCAAGCGGGGAATGAAAAACTGTTTTTT
CDR3aa: CASSQAGNEKLFF
v_gene: TRBV4-1
abundance: -
j_gene: TRBJ1-4
d_gene: -

CDR3nt: TGTGCCAGCAGTTTAGCGCTCCGTTCCGGTAGCACAGATACGCAGTATTTT
CDR3aa: CASSLALRSGSTDTQYF
v_gene: TRBV27
abundance: -
j_gene: TRBJ2-3
d_gene: -

CDR3nt: TGTGCCAGCAGTTACTCGCAGGACGGGGGGACAGGGAATGAGCAGTTCTTC
CDR3aa: CASSYSQDGGTGNEQFF
v_gene: TRBV6-2/TRBV6-3
abundance: once
j_gene: TRBJ2-1
d_gene: TRBD1

CDR3nt: TGTGCCAGCAGTGAAAGCTTGACTAGCCGATACAATGAGCAGTTCTTC
CDR3aa: CASSESLTSRYNEQFF
v_gene: TRBV6-1
abundance: -
j_gene: TRBJ2-1
d_gene: TRBD2

CDR3nt: TGTGCCAGCAGCTTGACGGAAAGGACTACCGGGGAGCTGTTTTTT
CDR3aa: CASSLTERTTGELFF
v_gene: TRBV7-3
abundance: -
j_gene: TRBJ2-2
d_gene: -

CDR3nt: TGTGCCAGCAGTTACTCGGAGGGTACGAACACTGAAGCTTTCTTT
CDR3aa: CASSYSEGTNTEAFF
v_gene: TRBV6-5
abundance: once
j_gene: TRBJ1-1
d_gene: -

CDR3nt: TGTGCCATCAGTGAAGTGGCGGGGGGGGCAGATACGCAGTATTTT
CDR3aa: CAISEVAGGADTQYF
v_gene: TRBV10-3
abundance: -
j_gene: TRBJ2-3
d_gene: TRBD2

CDR3nt: TGTGCCAGCAGCCCCACAGACCTCACCGGGGAGCTGTTTTTT
CDR3aa: CASSPTDLTGELFF
v_gene: TRBV7-3
abundance: -
j_gene: TRBJ2-2
d_gene: -

CDR3nt: TGTGCCAGCAGTGAATCCCGCGGGACCTCTGGAAACACCATATATTTT
CDR3aa: CASSESRGTSGNTIYF
v_gene: TRBV2
abundance: -
j_gene: TRBJ1-3
d_gene: -

CDR3nt: TGTGCCATCAGTGAGCCGGACTATATCACCGGGGAGCTGTTTTTT
CDR3aa: CAISEPDYITGELFF
v_gene: TRBV10-3
abundance: -
j_gene: TRBJ2-2
d_gene: -

CDR3nt: TGTGCCAGCAGCCAAGATTTTGGGAGGGTCGGCACAGATACGCAGTATTTT
CDR3aa: CASSQDFGRVGTDTQYF
v_gene: TRBV4-2
abundance: once
j_gene: TRBJ2-3
d_gene: TRBD2

CDR3nt: TGTGCCAGCTCACCACTAGGGACTAGCGGGCCAAACACAGATACGCAGTATTTT
CDR3aa: CASSPLGTSGPNTDTQYF
v_gene: TRBV18
abundance: -
j_gene: TRBJ2-3
d_gene: TRBD2

CDR3nt: TGTGCCAGCAGGGCAGGGGGCTACGAGCAGTACTTC
CDR3aa: CASRAGGYEQYF
v_gene: TRBV28
abundance: -
j_gene: TRBJ2-7
d_gene: TRBD1

CDR3nt: TGTGCCAGCAGTCCAGGGGTGGTGAACACTGAAGCTTTCTTT
CDR3aa: CASSPGVVNTEAFF
v_gene: TRBV2
abundance: once
j_gene: TRBJ1-1
d_gene: -

CDR3nt: TGCGCCAGCAGTGTACAGGGGTCCGGCACTGAAGCTTTCTTT
CDR3aa: CASSVQGSGTEAFF
v_gene: TRBV10-1
abundance: -
j_gene: TRBJ1-1
d_gene: TRBD1

CDR3nt: TGCGCCAGCAGCAATCGGGTCAGGGGCCTCCAAGAGACCCAGTACTTC
CDR3aa: CASSNRVRGLQETQYF
v_gene: TRBV4-1
abundance: -
j_gene: TRBJ2-5
d_gene: -

CDR3nt: TGTGCCAGCAGCCCCGACAGCGCCGATAATTCACCCCTCCACTTT
CDR3aa: CASSPDSADNSPLHF
v_gene: TRBV14
abundance: -
j_gene: TRBJ1-6
d_gene: -

CDR3nt: TGTGCCAGCGCACAGGCGGTGACGGGGGCCAACGTCCTGACTTTC
CDR3aa: CASAQAVTGANVLTF
v_gene: TRBV18
abundance: few
j_gene: TRBJ2-6
d_gene: -

CDR3nt: TGTGCCAGCAGCTTGGGCGTCGGCGGGGAGAAAGGAAGGGTTAAACTGTTTTTT
CDR3aa: CASSLGVGGEKGRVKLFF
v_gene: TRBV5-4
abundance: -
j_gene: TRBJ1-4
d_gene: -